The 8 T cell receptor beta chains listed next were all sequenced from one sample in a study of T cell clonotyping in hematopoietic cell transplantation. Specified time point: recipient sample about 28 days before transplant, after cytoreduction. TCRdb's copy holds only in-frame clones and misses some; the assay was immunoSEQ multiplex PCR. The table has 6,500 to 7,000 clones, almost 90% seen once. Source: peripheral blood mononuclear cells, taken before stem cell transplant. The receptor source for this set is a man younger than 45 with acute myeloid leukemia. Some clones in this sample may be carry-over from other donors' samples.

The chain recombines TRBV4-2 with TRBJ2-7; 9 nucleotides line up with TRBD2. Germline V gene lookup returns CDR1 LGHNA and CDR2 YNFKEQ. V shed 3 bases, J shed 5 bases, and the junction held 8 bases outside the gene matches. The CDR3 length is 15 residues. The CDR3 DNA sequence: TGTGCCAGCAGCCAGTATAGCGGGAGATGGAACGAGCAGTACTTC. Residues: CASSQYSGRWNEQYF.

This chain connects TRBV25-1 to TRBJ1-2; a weak D match, TRBD1 (6 bases). The CDR3 is 17 residues long. The V gene lost 2 bases and the J gene lost 7 bases, with 23 bases spanning the gap. Germline V gives CDR1 MGHDK, CDR2 SYGVNS. CDR3 nucleotide sequence: TGTGCCAGCAGTGAAAGGGCGGGGGCCCTGGCCTTCGGTGGCTACACCTTC. Protein: CASSERAGALAFGGYTF.

The J gene is TRBJ2-3, the V gene TRBV5-1; TRBD2 aligns across 13 bases. Germline V gives CDR1 SGHRS, CDR2 YFSETQ. The CDR3 length is 16 residues. V shed 3 bases, J shed 5 bases, and the junction held 6 bases outside the gene matches. CDR3 residues: CASSSGLAGAGDTQYF. CDR3 nucleotides: TGCGCCAGCAGCTCTGGACTAGCGGGAGCGGGAGATACGCAGTATTTT.

V gene TRBV7-9 combines with J gene TRBJ1-5; D is perhaps TRBD1 (5 bases). Germline CDR1 is SEHNR and CDR2 is FQNEAQ (reference sequence). V shed 5 bases and J shed 0 bases, with 8 bases lying between them. The CDR3 totals 14 residues. The CDR3 region has the DNA TGTGCCAGCAGCGTACAGGATAGCAATCAGCCCCAGCATTTT. Translated: CASSVQDSNQPQHF.

This chain joins TRBV7-9 and TRBJ2-7; possibly TRBD1 for D (6 bases). The CDR3 contains 14 residues. Germline assignment: CDR1 SEHNR and CDR2 FQNEAQ (reference sequence). Trimming stripped 5 bases from V and 1 base from J, with 12 bases between. CDR3 in amino acids: CASSPPGASYEQYF. In nucleotides, the CDR3 is TGTGCCAGCAGCCCCCCAGGGGCGTCCTACGAGCAGTACTTC.

This chain connects TRBV28 to TRBJ1-5; D may be TRBD1 (6 bases). Germline V gene data show CDR1 as MDHEN and CDR2 as SYDVKM. This CDR3 comprises 15 residues. Deletions cut 5 bases from V and 4 bases from J, with 15 bases between. The CDR3 sequence is CASSPPDSRNQPQHF. In DNA form, the CDR3 reads TGTGCCAGCAGTCCGCCGGACAGTAGGAATCAGCCCCAGCATTTT.

V usage is TRBV18 and J usage is TRBJ2-1; tentative D call: TRBD2 (5 bases). CDR3 length: 14 amino acids. Germline V gene sequence: CDR1 KGHSH, CDR2 LQKENI. The germline V and J ends were trimmed by 0 bases and 3 bases, with 6 bases remaining between them. The CDR3 region has the DNA TGTGCCAGCTCACCACCCGCGGGCTACAATGAGCAGTTCTTC. This translates into CASSPPAGYNEQFF. Filled out from reference TRBV18 and TRBJ2-1, the complete variable domain reads NAGVMQNPRHLVRRRGQEARLRCSPMKGHSHVYWYRQLPEEGLKFMVYLQKENIIDESGMPKERFSAEFPKEGPSILRIQQVVRGDSAAYFCASSPPAGYNEQFFGPGTRLTVL.

The chain employs TRBV10-3 and TRBJ2-5; D uncertain. From germline, CDR1 is ENHRY and CDR2 SYGVKD. The germline V and J ends were trimmed by 3 bases and 5 bases, with 13 bases remaining between them. The CDR3 extends over 14 amino acids. CDR3 in amino acids: CAISEREVAETQYF. In DNA, the CDR3 is TGTGCCATCAGTGAACGTGAGGTGGCGGAGACCCAGTACTTC.